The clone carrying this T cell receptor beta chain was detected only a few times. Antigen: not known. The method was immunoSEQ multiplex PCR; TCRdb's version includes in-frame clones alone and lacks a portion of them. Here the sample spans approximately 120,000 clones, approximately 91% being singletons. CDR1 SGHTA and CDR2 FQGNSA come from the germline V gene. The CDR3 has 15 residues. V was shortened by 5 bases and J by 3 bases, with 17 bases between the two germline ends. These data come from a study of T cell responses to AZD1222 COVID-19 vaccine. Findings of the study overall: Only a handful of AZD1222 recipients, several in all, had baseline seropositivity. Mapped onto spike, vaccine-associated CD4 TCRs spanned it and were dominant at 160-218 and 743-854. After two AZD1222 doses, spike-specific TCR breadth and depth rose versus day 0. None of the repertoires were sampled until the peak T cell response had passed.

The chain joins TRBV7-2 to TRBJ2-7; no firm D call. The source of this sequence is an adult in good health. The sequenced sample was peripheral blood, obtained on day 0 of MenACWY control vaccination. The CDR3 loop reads CASSGVAQLNYEQYF. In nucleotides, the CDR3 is TGTGCCAGCAGCGGCGTAGCCCAGTTAAACTACGAGCAGTACTTC.